This T cell receptor (beta chain) was sequenced during a study of technical replicates of blood from a handful of donors. This clone is a singleton in its sample. Here immunoSEQ multiplex PCR was the method, and the copy in TCRdb shows in-frame clones only, minus some. The sample shows tens of thousands of clones, approximately 90% of them seen only once. V shed 4 bases, J shed 2 bases, and the junction held 12 bases outside the gene matches. From germline, CDR1 is SGHNT and CDR2 YYREEE (reference sequence). The CDR3 totals 17 residues. The specimen sequenced was T cells isolated from PBMCs. The TCR was taken from a human donor in good health. V usage is TRBV5-4 and J usage is TRBJ1-3; 7 nucleotides align to TRBD1. The DNA of the CDR3 is TGTGCCAGCAGCGAGGGACGGACAGGCGTGGCTGGAAACACCATATATTTT. Residues: CASSEGRTGVAGNTIYF.